This T cell receptor beta chain was observed in a study of T-cell reconstitution after alpha-beta-depleted transplantation in children. The CDR3 is 15 amino acids. V dropped 1 base and J dropped 8; count of bases not matched to a gene: 5. Germline V gene sequence: CDR1 SGHNT, CDR2 YYREEE (reference sequence). This clonotype was seen more than once but under ten times. It was with unique molecular identifiers that the TCRbeta library was prepared. TCRdb processed the PCR reads anew with MiXCR; each CDR3 protein has one entry. The table has about 420,000 distinct CDR3 sequences, roughly 10% seen once. The input for sequencing was PBMCs from the stem cell graft donor, taken from the stem cell graft. The chain has TRBV5-4 and TRBJ2-1; 11 nucleotides agree with TRBD2. The origin of this receptor is a human donor who donated a stem cell graft to a child with acute myeloid leukemia. CDR3 in amino acids: CASSLTSGSQDEQFF. The CDR3 DNA is TGTGCCAGCAGCTTGACTAGCGGGAGTCAGGATGAGCAGTTCTTC.